Presented here are 11 T cell receptor beta chains from one specimen sequenced in a study of CD8 T cells in Susac syndrome (dated by TCRdb to the late 2010s). The receptor library was made with the immunoSEQ multiplex PCR assay. RNA was extracted using the RNeasy kit, and roughly 0.5 to 1 microgram was reverse transcribed with random hexamers. In-frame beta chains were kept once TCRdb had trimmed the public reads at Q25 with fastp and called clones with MiXCR. CDR3 protein duplicates are merged, each entry listing the most common genes and DNA. In this sample the table shows over 100,000 distinct CDR3 sequences, around 96% of which occur a single time. The ten largest clones take up 0.11% to 0.15% of the sample. Input material: CD4+ T cells from PBMCs. The source of these receptors is a human donor with Susac syndrome.

The chain joins TRBV5-6 to TRBJ1-2, with no clear D. The germline V gene encodes CDR1 SGHDT and CDR2 YYEEEE. CDR3 size: 13 residues. V gave up 1 base and J gave up 4 bases, with 8 bases separating them. The CDR3 region is CASSLFGGYGYTF. CDR3 in DNA: TGTGCCAGCAGCTTGTTTGGCGGCTATGGCTACACCTTC.

The J gene is TRBJ2-7, the V gene TRBV12-3 or TRBV12-4, with D tentatively TRBD2 (6 bases). Trimming left V 6 bases short and J 0 bases short, with 12 bases between. The CDR3 totals 14 residues. In nucleotides, the CDR3 is TGTGCCAGCAGGCGGGACGGAAGCTCCTACGAGCAGTACTTC. Translating it yields CASRRDGSSYEQYF.

The chain employs TRBV7-6 and TRBJ2-7, with 7 bases lining up with TRBD2. J was trimmed by 3 bases and V by 3 bases; bases with no gene match: 2. There are 13 residues in the CDR3. Germline lookup yields CDR1 SGHVS and CDR2 FNYEAQ. The CDR3 loop is CASSLGGDYEQYF. The CDR3 coding sequence is TGTGCCAGCAGCTTGGGGGGGGACTACGAGCAGTACTTC. Supplemented by reference TRBV7-6 and TRBJ2-7, the full variable domain reads GAGVSQSPRYKVTKRGQDVALRCDPISGHVSLYWYRQALGQGPEFLTYFNYEAQQDKSGLPNDRFSAERPEGSISTLTIQRTEQRDSAMYRCASSLGGDYEQYFGPGTRLTVT.

This chain links TRBV20-1 with TRBJ1-1, with no clear D. CDR3 length: 14 amino acids. The V gene lost 3 bases and the J gene lost 0 bases, with 11 bases spanning the gap. CDR1 and CDR2 (germline): DFQATT, SNEGSKA (reference sequence). CDR3 sequence: CSARERSVNTEAFF. DNA for the CDR3: TGCAGTGCTAGGGAGAGATCGGTGAACACTGAAGCTTTCTTT.

The chain has TRBV7-8 and TRBJ2-5; 9 bases line up with TRBD1. This CDR3 has 15 amino acids. Trimming removed 4 bases from V and 5 bases from J; junction bases left unmatched: 8. Germline V lookup: CDR1 SGHVS, CDR2 FQNEAQ. In DNA form, the CDR3 reads TGTGCCAGCAGCTGGCCGGGACAGGGAATCGAGACCCAGTACTTC. Translated: CASSWPGQGIETQYF.

The J gene is TRBJ2-5, the V gene TRBV5-1, with D possibly matching TRBD1 (6 bases). The CDR3 length is 14 residues. Trimming took 3 bases from V and 5 from J, leaving 14 bases between them. Germline CDR1 reads SGHRS; CDR2 reads YFSETQ. Here the CDR3 reads CASSSQTGGETQYF. For the CDR3, the DNA is TGCGCCAGCAGCTCCCAGACAGGCGGGGAGACCCAGTACTTC.

The chain has TRBV24-1 and TRBJ2-3; D gene ambiguous. Looked up from germline, CDR1 is KGHDR and CDR2 is SFDVKD. The V and J ends lost 5 bases and 6 bases respectively, with 8 bases between them. The length of the CDR3 is 12 residues. The CDR3 sequence is CATSAGPDTQYF. Here the CDR3 DNA reads TGTGCCACCAGTGCCGGTCCGGATACGCAGTATTTT.

V is TRBV11-2 and J is TRBJ2-3, with 12 bases that match TRBD2. V shed 4 bases, J shed 0 bases, and the junction held 17 bases outside the gene matches. The CDR3 contains 21 residues. Germline values: CDR1 SGHAT, CDR2 FQNNGV. The CDR3 coding sequence is TGTGCCAGCAGCTACGGGACTTCACCTAGCGGGAGGGCCCGGAGCACAGATACGCAGTATTTT. Amino acid sequence: CASSYGTSPSGRARSTDTQYF.

The J gene is TRBJ1-2, the V gene TRBV9; no reliable D call. Trimming shortened V by 0 bases and J by 4 bases, and 10 bases separated the two germline ends. The germline CDR1 and CDR2 sequences are SGDLS and YYNGEE. The CDR3 contains 14 residues. CDR3 sequence reads: CASSVAPQSYGYTF. The CDR3 DNA follows: TGTGCCAGCAGCGTAGCTCCGCAGAGCTATGGCTACACCTTC.

The chain links TRBV15 to TRBJ1-1; D is perhaps TRBD1 (6 bases). Trimming stripped 0 bases from V and 1 base from J, with 12 bases between. Germline CDR1 and CDR2: LNHNV and YYDKDF (reference sequence). CDR3 length: 16 residues. The CDR3 protein is CATSRDPGGENTEAFF. CDR3 bases: TGTGCCACCAGCAGAGATCCGGGGGGCGAGAACACTGAAGCTTTCTTT.

This clonotype has a single count. The chain joins TRBV6-5 to TRBJ2-2; D not resolved. The CDR3 totals 12 residues. Trimming pared 2 bases from V and 8 bases from J, leaving 6 bases between. CDR1 is MNHEY and CDR2 is SVGAGI in the germline V gene. CDR3 protein: CASSYEWGELFF. The CDR3, as DNA: TGTGCCAGCAGTTACGAATGGGGGGAGCTGTTTTTT.